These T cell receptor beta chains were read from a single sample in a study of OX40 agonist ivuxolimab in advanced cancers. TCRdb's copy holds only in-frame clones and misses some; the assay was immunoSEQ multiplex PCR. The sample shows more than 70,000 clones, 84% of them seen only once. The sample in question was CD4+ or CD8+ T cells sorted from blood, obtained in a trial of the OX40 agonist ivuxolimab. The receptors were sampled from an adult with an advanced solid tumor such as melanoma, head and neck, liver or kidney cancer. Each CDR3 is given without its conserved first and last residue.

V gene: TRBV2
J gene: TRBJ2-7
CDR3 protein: AGSGGISYEQY

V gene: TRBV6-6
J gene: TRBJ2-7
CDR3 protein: ASSFGRKGSYEQY

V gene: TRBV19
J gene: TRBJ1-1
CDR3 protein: ASSPTWANEAF

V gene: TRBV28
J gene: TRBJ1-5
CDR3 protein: ASSLGQGIQPQH

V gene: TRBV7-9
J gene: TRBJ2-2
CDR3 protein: ASSSYGGSGRLYTGELF

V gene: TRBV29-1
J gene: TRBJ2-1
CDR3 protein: SVETDEQF

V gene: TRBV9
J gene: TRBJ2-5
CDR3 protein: ASSVDTGRGETQY

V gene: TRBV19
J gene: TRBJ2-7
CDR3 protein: ASSIESPASGGRRIMY

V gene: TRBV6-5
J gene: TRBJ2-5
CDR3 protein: ASSYRGGQETQY

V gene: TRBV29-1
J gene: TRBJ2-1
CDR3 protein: SVPPTDSYNEQF

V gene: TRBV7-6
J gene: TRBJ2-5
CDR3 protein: ASSLARLAGGPGETQY

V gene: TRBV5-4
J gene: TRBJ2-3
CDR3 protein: ASSLQGEGTQY

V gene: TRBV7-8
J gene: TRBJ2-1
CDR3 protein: ASSLASGSMSEQF

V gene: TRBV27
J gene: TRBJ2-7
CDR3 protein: ASIGHRDEQY

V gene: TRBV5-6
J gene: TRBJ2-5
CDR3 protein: ASSLDQPYQETQY

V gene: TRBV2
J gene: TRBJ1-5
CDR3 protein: ASSYQGSGQPQH

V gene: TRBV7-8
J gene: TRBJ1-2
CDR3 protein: ASSLGDGYT

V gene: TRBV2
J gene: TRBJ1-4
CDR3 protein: ASSEWGAGKLF

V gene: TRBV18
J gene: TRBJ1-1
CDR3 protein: ASSPPGSTGQPEAF

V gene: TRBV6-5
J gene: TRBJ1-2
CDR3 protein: ASSSRGQGHYGYT

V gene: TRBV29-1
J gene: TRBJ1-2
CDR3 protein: SVDRDGYGYT

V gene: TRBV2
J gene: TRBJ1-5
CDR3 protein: ASSDVSSNQPQH

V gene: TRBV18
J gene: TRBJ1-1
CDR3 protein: ASSPEGANTEAF

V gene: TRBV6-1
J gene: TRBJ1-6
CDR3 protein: ASSTGTVNSPLH

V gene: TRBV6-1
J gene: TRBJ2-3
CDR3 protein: ASSLLAVSTDTQY

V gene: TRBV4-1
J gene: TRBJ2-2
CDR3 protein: ASSQELRLAGQTGELF

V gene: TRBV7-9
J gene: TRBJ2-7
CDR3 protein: ASSLAGGSAEQY

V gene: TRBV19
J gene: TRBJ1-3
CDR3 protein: ASSITGTSSGNTIY

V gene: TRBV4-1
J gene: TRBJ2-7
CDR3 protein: ASSLDVPGQVNDEQY

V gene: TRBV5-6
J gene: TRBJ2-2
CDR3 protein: ASSPYRVPGTGELF

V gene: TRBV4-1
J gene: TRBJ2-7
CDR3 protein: ASSQRRDPGQGAEEQY

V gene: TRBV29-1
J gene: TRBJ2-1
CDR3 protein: SVFRGTNEQF

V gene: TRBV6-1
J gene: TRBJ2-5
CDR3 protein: ASSEGEETQY

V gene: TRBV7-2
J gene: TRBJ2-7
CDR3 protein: ASSLNSGGDSSYEQY

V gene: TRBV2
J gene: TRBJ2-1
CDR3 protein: ASRQGPVYNEQF

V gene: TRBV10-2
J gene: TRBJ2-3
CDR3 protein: ASSGQAGGPDTQY

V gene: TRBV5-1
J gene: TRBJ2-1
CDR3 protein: ASSLEGTSGGEQF

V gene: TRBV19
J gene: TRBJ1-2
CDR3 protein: ASSIQRGIGYT

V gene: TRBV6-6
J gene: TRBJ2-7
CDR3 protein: ASSYGLSYEQY

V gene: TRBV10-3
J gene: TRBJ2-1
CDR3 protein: AIRDGRNEQF

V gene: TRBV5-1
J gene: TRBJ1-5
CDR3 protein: ASSLDNSNQPQH

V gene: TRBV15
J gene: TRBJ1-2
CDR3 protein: ATSRLGTGGNGYT

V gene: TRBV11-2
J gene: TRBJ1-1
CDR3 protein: ASSQSMVLGVNTEAF

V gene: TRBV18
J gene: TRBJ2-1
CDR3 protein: ASSPTSGGFGNEQF